This TCR beta chain was captured by sequencing in a study of shared clonotypes between healthy human individuals. Sequencing was performed with immunoSEQ multiplex PCR; in TCRdb, only in-frame clones are kept and a portion is missing. This sample yields hundreds of thousands of clones, of which roughly 97% are seen a single time; approximately 0.057% belongs to the top ten. CDR1 and CDR2 from the germline V gene are KGHSH and LQKENI. The ends were cut back, 6 bases at V and 2 bases at J, with 10 bases in the middle. CDR3 length: 13 residues. For this clone: The sample has other DNA sequences that encode this CDR3 too.

The receptor was isolated from a woman in her 30s in good health. Sequencing used naive CD4+ T cells sorted from blood. This sample's subset: CD45RA+ positively selected. This chain uses TRBV18 with TRBJ2-5; D possibly corresponds to TRBD2 (6 bases). The CDR3 sequence: CASSLGLQETQYF. DNA of the CDR3: TGTGCCAGCTCCCTCGGACTACAAGAGACCCAGTACTTC.